The rows below give T cell receptor beta chains drawn from one sample of a study of T-cell memory formation after mild COVID-19. TCRdb processed the 5' RACE reads anew with MiXCR; each CDR3 protein has one entry. The sample contains about half a million distinct CDR3 sequences, 15% to 20% of which appear only once. Sequencing input: PBMCs or a T cell subset sorted from them (not recorded which). The receptors were gathered from an adult woman who had mild COVID-19 (a few samples of this study predate the infection). Cell type and time point are not known. The CDR3 runs from the conserved cysteine through the conserved F or W. The order of the fields is D gene, J gene, clone size, V gene, CDR3 DNA, CDR3 protein. A D gene is named only where the DNA matches it firmly. For some rows the clone size is stated as once, few or many, or as a class when expanded; others skip it.

d_call: NA
j_call: TRBJ2-7
clone_size: many
v_call: TRBV6-5
cdr3_nt: TGTGCCAGCAGTTACGGGCAGGGAGGCTACGAGCAGTACTTC
cdr3_aa: CASSYGQGGYEQYF

d_call: NA
j_call: TRBJ1-2
clone_size: NA
v_call: TRBV4-1
cdr3_nt: TGCGCCAGCAGCCAGGTTGCTACCGACGGCTATGGCTACACCTTC
cdr3_aa: CASSQVATDGYGYTF

d_call: NA
j_call: TRBJ2-5
clone_size: NA
v_call: TRBV5-1
cdr3_nt: TGCGCCAGCAGCGGGCCAGGGAACCAAGAGACCCAGTACTTC
cdr3_aa: CASSGPGNQETQYF

d_call: TRBD1
j_call: TRBJ2-3
clone_size: NA
v_call: TRBV20-1
cdr3_nt: TGCAGTGCTAGGCAGGGACAGGGGGCCGGAGATACGCAGTATTTT
cdr3_aa: CSARQGQGAGDTQYF

d_call: TRBD1
j_call: TRBJ1-5
clone_size: NA
v_call: TRBV13
cdr3_nt: TGTGCCAGCAGCTACGGACAGGGACGGAGTCAGCCCCAGCATTTT
cdr3_aa: CASSYGQGRSQPQHF

d_call: NA
j_call: TRBJ1-6
clone_size: few
v_call: TRBV12-3/TRBV12-4
cdr3_nt: TGTGCCAGCAGTTTGACACCGTATAATTCACCCCTCCACTTT
cdr3_aa: CASSLTPYNSPLHF

d_call: NA
j_call: TRBJ2-3
clone_size: NA
v_call: TRBV4-2
cdr3_nt: TGTGCCAGCAGCCAAACGGGGGCCACAGATACGCAGTATTTT
cdr3_aa: CASSQTGATDTQYF

d_call: NA
j_call: TRBJ1-1
clone_size: few
v_call: TRBV5-6
cdr3_nt: TGTGCCAGCAGCTTGTGGGGGAGCACTGAAGCTTTCTTT
cdr3_aa: CASSLWGSTEAFF

d_call: TRBD2
j_call: TRBJ2-2
clone_size: few
v_call: TRBV6-5
cdr3_nt: TGTGCCAGCAGTTACGGGGTTAGGGGAGGGAAAATGACCGGGGAGCTGTTTTTT
cdr3_aa: CASSYGVRGGKMTGELFF

d_call: NA
j_call: TRBJ2-7
clone_size: few
v_call: TRBV5-5
cdr3_nt: TGTGCCAGGAGCTTTGGGTACGAGCAGTACTTC
cdr3_aa: CARSFGYEQYF

d_call: TRBD2
j_call: TRBJ2-1
clone_size: few
v_call: TRBV20-1
cdr3_nt: TGCAGTGCTCCTGGTCTAGCGGGGGGCCCGTTGCACAATGAGCAGTTCTTC
cdr3_aa: CSAPGLAGGPLHNEQFF

d_call: TRBD1
j_call: TRBJ2-7
clone_size: NA
v_call: TRBV16
cdr3_nt: TGTGCCAGCATCCGACAGGGGCGTGGGGTCCTTCGGCAGTACTTC
cdr3_aa: CASIRQGRGVLRQYF

d_call: NA
j_call: TRBJ2-7
clone_size: few
v_call: TRBV7-7
cdr3_nt: TGTGCTAGCAGCGACCCCCAGGTACCTACCTACGAGCAGTACTTC
cdr3_aa: CASSDPQVPTYEQYF